This record concerns one T cell receptor (beta chain) sequence. The sample holds a few counts of this clonotype. Its antigen has not been determined. No qualities accompany the bases; no much larger clone lies one base away. This specimen belongs to a study of post-analysis software for immune sequencing data (dated by TCRdb to between 2014 and 2017). Broadly, across the study: Disease courses on record covered relapsing-remitting, secondary progressive and progressive-relapsing multiple sclerosis, though some patients had no subtype annotation. Patient repertoires were compared against roughly 12 previously published healthy control repertoires from donors aged about 6 to 26 years. A subset of samples was prepared in parallel using single-end sample barcoding, then pooled and co-amplified after Illumina adapter ligation. Results the study describes overall, beyond this receptor: Patients showed significantly higher frequencies than controls for about 5 TRBV segments, among them TRBV5-6, TRBV5-1 and TRBV20-1. Compared with controls, multiple sclerosis patients had significantly lower normalized Chao1 diversity, a finding suggesting substantial peripheral T-cell clonal expansion. The control group was slightly older than the multiple sclerosis patient group. When samples were clustered directly using the F measure, samples prepared in the same batch co-clustered strongly, which prompted a batch-effect correction.

TCR beta repertoires were profiled from peripheral blood of 13 young patients with multiple sclerosis to demonstrate the VDJtools post-analysis software. Multiple sclerosis patients were children and adolescents aged about 6 to 16 years. V drops 2 bases and J drops 7 bases, leaving 14 bases in between. Based on the germline V gene, the CDR1 and CDR2 sequences are SQVTM and ANQGSEA. From the cysteine up to the phenylalanine, the CDR3 has a length of 13 residues. Only the CDR3 DNA stays, 39 bases, in frame from base 1. The library was built by means of PCR. Sequencer: Illumina HiSeq 2500. Unique molecular identifiers were incorporated into TCR beta cDNA libraries to reduce PCR and sequencing biases. Some 500,000 cDNA molecules were obtained for every 1 to 10 million input T cells, so each molecule roughly corresponded to one T cell. The patient libraries were prepared and sequenced using the same protocol as the earlier healthy control dataset. Samples belonging to the same batch were prepared together, multiplexed and sequenced on a shared HiSeq lane. On the authors' methods: Raw barcoded reads were processed with MIGEC, discarding single-read molecular identifier groups before consensus assembly and CDR3 extraction. Clonotype tables were post-analysed with VDJtools, normalizing diversity by down-sampling all datasets to the smallest sample size. Repertoire overlap clustering matched CDR3 amino acid but not nucleotide sequences to correct batch-related cross-sample contamination. TCRdb applied fastp at Q25 and MiXCR to the public reads, then kept only in-frame beta chains. Duplicate CDR3 protein sequences are folded into a single record with the most common DNA and genes. The authors' filters were not applied to this entry. The sample table contains roughly 800,000 distinct CDR3 sequences; only one count was recorded for roughly 27% of them. The ten biggest clones cover 0.55% to 0.65% of the sample.

The V and J segments used are TRBV29-1 and TRBJ1-1; the D segment cannot be called with confidence. The sequence came from a girl between 10 and 17 years old with multiple sclerosis. What was sequenced was blood. The encoded CDR3 is CSVELARLSEAFF. The DNA is as follows: TGCAGCGTTGAACTGGCGAGGTTGAGTGAAGCTTTCTTT.